These 12 T cell receptor beta chains originate from one sample sequenced in a study of cytomegalovirus exposure and HLA in healthy donors. The PCR employed 60 Vbeta primers together with 13 Jbeta primers. TCRdb's table, derived via immunoSEQ multiplex PCR, lists solely in-frame clones and lacks some. The data contain about 140,000 clones, 70% to 80% of them singletons. Sequencing input: PBMCs. These receptors were taken from a man aged 25-45 years in good health and CMV-seronegative.

This clone showed up just a few times. CDR3 nucleotides: TGTGCCAGCAGCTTGGGGGGATTGAACACTGAAGCTTTCTTT. Its protein is CASSLGGLNTEAFF. V and J are TRBV7-9 and TRBJ1-1, with TRBD1 as a possible D gene (5 bases). V lost 3 bases and J 0 bases, leaving 8 bases between the germline ends. This CDR3 has 14 amino acids. Germline CDR1 reads SEHNR; CDR2 reads FQNEAQ (reference sequence).

The V call is TRBV29-1, the J call TRBJ1-2; 7 bases align to TRBD1. CDR3 length: 13 amino acids. J was trimmed by 7 bases and V by 6 bases; bases with no gene match: 11. Germline V gene data show CDR1 as SQVTM and CDR2 as ANQGSEA. The CDR3, as DNA: TGCAGCGTATGGGCCTTTCAGGGGGTTGGCTACACCTTC. Its translation: CSVWAFQGVGYTF.

The J gene is TRBJ2-3, the V gene TRBV6-1; 10 nucleotides line up with TRBD2. Germline assignment: CDR1 MNHNS and CDR2 SASEGT. The CDR3 covers 16 residues. The V and J ends lost 3 bases and 4 bases, in that order; junction bases with no gene match: 7. In DNA form, the CDR3 reads TGTGCCAGCAGTGACGCTAGCGGGAGTGGTGCAGATACGCAGTATTTT. Protein product: CASSDASGSGADTQYF.

The V call is TRBV7-6, the J call TRBJ2-5, with TRBD2 matching 10 bases. This CDR3 has 17 amino acids. Per germline, CDR1 SGHVS and CDR2 FNYEAQ. The J segment lost 7 bases and the V segment lost 4 bases, leaving 15 bases of the junction unmatched. The CDR3 region is CASSWAASGSLGGTQYF. The CDR3 DNA is TGTGCCAGCAGCTGGGCAGCTAGCGGGAGCCTTGGTGGGACCCAGTACTTC. Complete variable domain (other parts from reference TRBV7-6 and TRBJ2-5): GAGVSQSPRYKVTKRGQDVALRCDPISGHVSLYWYRQALGQGPEFLTYFNYEAQQDKSGLPNDRFSAERPEGSISTLTIQRTEQRDSAMYRCASSWAASGSLGGTQYFGPGTRLLVL.

This clone ranks as medium-sized (0.01 to 0.1%). The chain joins TRBV25-1 to TRBJ2-3; 8 bases line up with TRBD2. Germline assignment: CDR1 MGHDK and CDR2 SYGVNS. The CDR3 sequence is 14 residues long. The V gene end was trimmed by 3 bases and the J gene end by 5 bases; junction bases not matched to a gene: 4. CDR3 region: CASSDAAGGDTQYF. CDR3 DNA: TGTGCCAGCAGTGACGCGGCGGGGGGAGATACGCAGTATTTT. The full variable domain, in which reference TRBV25-1 and TRBJ2-3 provide the parts outside the CDR3, is EADIYQTPRYLVIGTGKKITLECSQTMGHDKMYWYQQDPGMELHLIHYSYGVNSTEKGDLSSESTVSRIRTEHFPLTLESARPSHTSQYLCASSDAAGGDTQYFGPGTRLTVL.

This clone turned up a few times. The chain's CDR3 is CASSSHILSGELFF. The CDR3 nucleotides read TGTGCCAGCAGTTCACATATCCTCTCCGGGGAGCTGTTTTTT. The chain joins TRBV6-5 to TRBJ2-2; D is uncertain. This CDR3 has 14 amino acids. The germline gives CDR1 MNHEY, CDR2 SVGAGI. Trimming removed 4 bases from V and 6 bases from J, with 12 bases in between.

The table lists this clone with a few counts. The J gene is TRBJ2-2, the V gene TRBV7-9, with 8 bases matching TRBD1. This CDR3 has 16 residues. Germline values: CDR1 SEHNR, CDR2 FQNEAQ (reference sequence). J gave up 3 bases and V 5 bases, and 8 bases lay outside the gene matches. The CDR3 DNA reads TGTGCCAGCAGCCCCCCCGGACAGGGTTACACCGGGGAGCTGTTTTTT. This translates into CASSPPGQGYTGELFF.

V is TRBV29-1 and J is TRBJ2-1, with D uncertain. The CDR3 extends over 12 amino acids. The germline V gene encodes CDR1 SQVTM and CDR2 ANQGSEA. V was cut by 5 bases and J by 6 bases, with 11 bases left in between. The CDR3 is CSVSVGGNEQFF. CDR3 sequence (DNA): TGCAGCGTTAGTGTTGGCGGCAATGAGCAGTTCTTC.

The chain combines TRBV7-9 with TRBJ1-2, with D possibly TRBD1 on 5 matching bases. This CDR3 has 14 amino acids. The ends were cut back, 3 bases at V and 2 bases at J, with 10 bases in the middle. Per germline, CDR1 SEHNR and CDR2 FQNEAQ (reference sequence). CDR3 nucleotides: TGTGCCAGCAGCTTCGCCCGGGGGAACTATGGCTACACCTTC. This encodes CASSFARGNYGYTF. Using reference TRBV7-9 and TRBJ1-2 for the parts outside the CDR3, the full variable domain is DTGVSQNPRHKITKRGQNVTFRCDPISEHNRLYWYRQTLGQGPEFLTYFQNEAQLEKSRLLSDRFSAERPKGSFSTLEIQRTEQGDSAMYLCASSFARGNYGYTFGSGTRLTVV.

This rearrangement joins TRBV30 to TRBJ2-1, with TRBD1 matching 7 bases. J lost 0 bases, V lost 0 bases, and 5 bases had no gene match. Looked up from germline, CDR1 is GTSNPN and CDR2 is SVGIG (reference sequence). This CDR3 contains 16 residues. The CDR3 bases are TGTGCCTGGAGTGTGGGACAGTTGAGCTCCTACAATGAGCAGTTCTTC. This encodes CAWSVGQLSSYNEQFF.

The chain uses TRBV30 and TRBJ2-7; maybe TRBD1 (5 bases). The CDR3 sequence is 13 residues long. Germline assignment: CDR1 GTSNPN and CDR2 SVGIG (reference sequence). V was trimmed by 4 bases and J by 0 bases, leaving 10 bases between them. The DNA for the CDR3 is TGTGCCTGGACAGGGCCCCTCTCCTACGAGCAGTACTTC. Translation gives CAWTGPLSYEQYF.

The chain recombines TRBV6-6 with TRBJ2-3; TRBD1 matches at 9 bases. V was clipped by 6 bases and J by 6 bases; unmatched bases: 10. The CDR3 runs 15 residues. Germline lookup yields CDR1 MNHNY and CDR2 SVGAGI (reference sequence). The CDR3 nucleotides are TGTGCCAGCAGCAGTCTCCGGGACAGGGTTGATACGCAGTATTTT. Amino acids: CASSSLRDRVDTQYF.